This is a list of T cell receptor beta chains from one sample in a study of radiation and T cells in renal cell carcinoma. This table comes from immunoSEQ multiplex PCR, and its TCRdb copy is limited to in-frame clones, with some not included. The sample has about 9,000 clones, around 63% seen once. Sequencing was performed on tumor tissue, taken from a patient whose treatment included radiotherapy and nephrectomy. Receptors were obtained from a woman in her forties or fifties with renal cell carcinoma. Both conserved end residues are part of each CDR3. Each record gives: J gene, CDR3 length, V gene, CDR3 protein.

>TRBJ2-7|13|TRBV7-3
CASSSDRGYEQYF
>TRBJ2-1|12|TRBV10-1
CASSHRGDEQFF
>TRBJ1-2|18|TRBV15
CATSRTRDRGVSVYGYTF
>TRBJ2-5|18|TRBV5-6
CASSLEASGSRIQETQYF
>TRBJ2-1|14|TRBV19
CASSIAFGDNEQFF
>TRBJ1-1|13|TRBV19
CASATSENTEAFF
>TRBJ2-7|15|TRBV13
CASSLEGVENYEQYF
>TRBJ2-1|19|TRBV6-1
CASSEATPGLAGTDNEQFF
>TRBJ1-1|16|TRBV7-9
CASSSMVGFPGTEAFF
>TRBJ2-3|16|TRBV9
CASSVEGGADTDTQYF
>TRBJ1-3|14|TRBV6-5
CASARLAGGNTIYF
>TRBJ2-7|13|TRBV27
CASSLSRGYEQYF
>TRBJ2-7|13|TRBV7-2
CASSRSRGDEQYF
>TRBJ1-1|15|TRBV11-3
CASSLSGRSNTEAFF
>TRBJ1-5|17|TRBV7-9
CASSLQAAGVGNQPQHF
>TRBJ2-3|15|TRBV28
CASSPQRGRSDTQYF
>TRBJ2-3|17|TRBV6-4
CASSDSTGGGFTDTQYF
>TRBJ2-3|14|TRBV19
CASSITRGQDTQYF
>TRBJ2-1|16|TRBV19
CASRTTSGGFYNEQFF
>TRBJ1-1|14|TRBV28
CASSSSTPEQEAFF
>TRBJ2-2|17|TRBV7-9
CASSSTSGGLRTGELFF
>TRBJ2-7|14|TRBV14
CASSYRTYSYEQYF
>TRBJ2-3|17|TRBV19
CASSKRSALTAPDTQYF
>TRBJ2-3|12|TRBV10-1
CASSPRLDTQYF
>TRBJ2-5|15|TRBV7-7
CASSSWTGGTETQYF
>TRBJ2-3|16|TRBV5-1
CASSLVASGMADTQYF
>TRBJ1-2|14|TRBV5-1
CASSLSGGDYGYTF
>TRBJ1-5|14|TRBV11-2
CASSLGTGGQPQHF
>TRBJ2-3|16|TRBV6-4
CASSDSTSGGADTQYF
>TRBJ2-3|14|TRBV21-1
CASSKGQATDTQYF